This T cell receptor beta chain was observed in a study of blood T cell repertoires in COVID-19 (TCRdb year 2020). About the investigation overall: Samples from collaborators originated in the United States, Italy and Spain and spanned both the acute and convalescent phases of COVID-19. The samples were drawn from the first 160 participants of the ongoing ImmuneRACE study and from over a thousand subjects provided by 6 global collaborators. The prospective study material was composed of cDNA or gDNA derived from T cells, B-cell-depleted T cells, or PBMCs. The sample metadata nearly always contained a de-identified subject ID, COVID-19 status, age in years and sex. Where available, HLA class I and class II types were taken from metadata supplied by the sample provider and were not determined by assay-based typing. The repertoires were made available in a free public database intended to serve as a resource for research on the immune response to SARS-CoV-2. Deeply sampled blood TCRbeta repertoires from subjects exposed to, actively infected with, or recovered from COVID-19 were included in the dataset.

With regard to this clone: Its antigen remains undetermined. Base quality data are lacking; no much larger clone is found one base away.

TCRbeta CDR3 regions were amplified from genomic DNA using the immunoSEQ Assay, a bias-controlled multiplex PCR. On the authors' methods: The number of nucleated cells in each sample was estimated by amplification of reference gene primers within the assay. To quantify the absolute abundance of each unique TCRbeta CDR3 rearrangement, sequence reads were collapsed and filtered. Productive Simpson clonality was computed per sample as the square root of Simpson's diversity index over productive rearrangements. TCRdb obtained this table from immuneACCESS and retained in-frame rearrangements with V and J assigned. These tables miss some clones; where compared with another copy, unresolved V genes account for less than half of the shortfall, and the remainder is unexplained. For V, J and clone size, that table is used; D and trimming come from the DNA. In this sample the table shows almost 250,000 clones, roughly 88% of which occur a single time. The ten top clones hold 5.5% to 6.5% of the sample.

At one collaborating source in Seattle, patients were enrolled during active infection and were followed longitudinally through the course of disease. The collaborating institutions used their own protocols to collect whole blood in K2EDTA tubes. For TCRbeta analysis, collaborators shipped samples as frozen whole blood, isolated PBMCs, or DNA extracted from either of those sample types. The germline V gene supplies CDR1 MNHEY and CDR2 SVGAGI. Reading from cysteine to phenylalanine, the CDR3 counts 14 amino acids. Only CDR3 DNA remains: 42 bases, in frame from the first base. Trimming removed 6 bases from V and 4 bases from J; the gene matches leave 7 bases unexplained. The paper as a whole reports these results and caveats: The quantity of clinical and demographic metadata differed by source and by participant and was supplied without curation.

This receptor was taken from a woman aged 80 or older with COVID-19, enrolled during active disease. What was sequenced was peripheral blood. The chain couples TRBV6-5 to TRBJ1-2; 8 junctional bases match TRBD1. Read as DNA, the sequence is TGTGCCAGCAGCCCCGACAGGGGAGGCTATGGCTACACCTTC. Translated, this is CASSPDRGGYGYTF.